The 25 T cell receptor beta chains presented below share a single source sample, sequenced in a study of molecular identifiers for immune sequencing clone quantification. TCRdb passed the PCR reads through MiXCR, listing each CDR3 protein once. Of some 89,000 distinct CDR3 sequences in the sample, 24% were seen once. Specimen: naive CD8+ T cells from blood, with Jurkat cell RNA spiked in. Noted subset: FACS-sorted CD8+CD4-CCR7+CD45RA+ naive T cells. The receptors shown here come from a human donor in good health. Some libraries in this study had Jurkat cell RNA spiked in.

This clonotype showed up many times. The V gene is TRBV7-3, the J gene TRBJ2-6; TRBD2 is a possible D gene (5 bases). V was pared by 1 base and J by 0 bases, with 10 bases between. Germline V gene data show CDR1 as SGHTA and CDR2 as FQGTGA. The length of the CDR3 is 17 residues. Here the CDR3 reads CASSLIGSHSGANVLTF. The CDR3 DNA sequence: TGTGCCAGCAGCTTAATTGGGAGCCACTCTGGGGCCAACGTCCTGACTTTC.

This clonotype has at least ten counts. The gene calls are TRBV7-6 and TRBJ2-7; D not certain. The length of the CDR3 is 15 residues. Per the germline V gene, CDR1 is SGHVS and CDR2 is FNYEAQ. Trimming left V 1 base short and J 0 bases short, with 10 bases between. This CDR3 is CASSLGPASSYEQYF. The CDR3 DNA sequence: TGTGCCAGCAGCTTAGGCCCAGCCAGCTCCTACGAGCAGTACTTC. Supplemented by reference TRBV7-6 and TRBJ2-7, the full variable domain reads GAGVSQSPRYKVTKRGQDVALRCDPISGHVSLYWYRQALGQGPEFLTYFNYEAQQDKSGLPNDRFSAERPEGSISTLTIQRTEQRDSAMYRCASSLGPASSYEQYFGPGTRLTVT.

This clonotype was observed a few times. The J gene is TRBJ2-5, the V gene TRBV3-1, with D possibly being TRBD2 (6 bases). The germline V and J ends were trimmed by 1 base and 1 base, with 16 bases remaining between them. The CDR3 extends over 17 amino acids. In germline, CDR1 is LGHDT, CDR2 YNNKEL (reference sequence). The CDR3: CASSQGRFAGSQETQYF. CDR3 DNA: TGTGCCAGCAGCCAAGGTCGGTTTGCGGGGAGCCAAGAGACCCAGTACTTC.

This clonotype was observed at least ten times. The J gene is TRBJ2-3, the V gene TRBV10-2; possible D gene TRBD1, 5 bases. Germline-derived CDR1 and CDR2 are WSHSY and SAAADI. Trimming stripped 6 bases from V and 4 bases from J, with 8 bases between. The CDR3 contains 12 residues. The CDR3 DNA is TGCGCCAGCAGGGACATTTCAGATACGCAGTATTTT. The encoded protein is CASRDISDTQYF.

The sample holds many counts of this clonotype. V and J are TRBV4-3 and TRBJ1-5; D gene unclear. Between the trimmed V and J ends, which lost 0 bases and 4 bases, there was a span of 10 bases. Germline V gene sequence: CDR1 LGHNA, CDR2 YSLEER. The CDR3 has 15 amino acids. The CDR3, as DNA: TGCGCCAGCAGCCAAGACCGGGGATTTAATCAGCCCCAGCATTTT. It yields the protein CASSQDRGFNQPQHF.

Concerning this clonotype itself: This clone may be a read error of a much larger clone one base away. This CDR3 fails to terminate in the conserved phenylalanine or tryptophan, so it likely reflects a read error. J is TRBJ2-7 and V is TRBV6-1; TRBD2 aligns across 7 bases. Germline V lookup: CDR1 MNHNS, CDR2 SASEGT. Trimming removed 0 bases from V and 5 bases from J; junction bases left unmatched: 13. The CDR3 totals 17 residues. The CDR3 loop reads CASSEAPQREKSDEQYL. CDR3 DNA sequence: TGTGCCAGCAGTGAAGCCCCGCAGCGGGAAAAGAGCGACGAGCAGTACCTC.

This clonotype was seen ten or more times. The chain recombines TRBV6-4 with TRBJ2-3; tentative D call: TRBD2 (5 bases). CDR3 length: 14 amino acids. From germline, CDR1 is MRHNA and CDR2 SNTAGT. Trimming stripped 4 bases from V and 0 bases from J, with 8 bases between. This CDR3 is CASSVASSTDTQYF. The CDR3 DNA reads as TGTGCCAGCAGTGTGGCTAGCAGCACAGATACGCAGTATTTT.

This clonotype was detected many times. The rearrangement joins TRBV4-3 to TRBJ2-7; tentatively, D is TRBD2 (6 bases). The CDR3 sequence is 14 residues long. Germline CDR1 and CDR2: LGHNA and YSLEER. Trimming stripped 5 bases from V and 4 bases from J, with 15 bases between. DNA for the CDR3: TGCGCCAGCAGCGCAAACTGGGACTTTTACGAGCAGTACTTC. It yields the protein CASSANWDFYEQYF.

This clonotype was seen repeatedly, ten times or more. The chain couples TRBV20-1 to TRBJ2-7; 8 positions agree with TRBD2. Trimming took 0 bases from V and 3 from J; bases not matched to a gene: 7. The germline V gene encodes CDR1 DFQATT and CDR2 SNEGSKA (reference sequence). This CDR3 is built from 15 residues. CDR3 residues: CSARDTSGNYYEQYF. CDR3 in DNA: TGCAGTGCTAGAGATACTAGCGGTAATTACTACGAGCAGTACTTC.

This clonotype was detected many times. The chain recombines TRBV4-2 with TRBJ2-3, with TRBD1 identical over 8 bases. This CDR3 is built from 15 residues. Germline V lookup: CDR1 LGHNA, CDR2 YNFKEQ. Losses at the gene ends were 4 bases for V and 4 bases for J; bases not matched to a gene: 7. In nucleotides, the CDR3 is TGTGCCAGCAGCCCCTATCTGACAGGGGCAGATACGCAGTATTTT. This translates into CASSPYLTGADTQYF.

In its sample, this clonotype was seen a few times. With a much larger clone just one base away, this may be a read error. J is TRBJ2-7 and V is TRBV10-3; tentatively, D is TRBD1 or TRBD2 (6 bases each). The CDR3 runs to 12 residues. V lost 6 bases and J lost 4, with 10 bases in between. Per the germline V gene, CDR1 is ENHRY and CDR2 is SYGVKD. CDR3 region: CAIRGGRYEQYF. As DNA, the CDR3 is TGTGCCATCAGGGGGGGCAGATACGAGCAGTACTTC.

This clonotype appeared a few times. This chain links TRBV4-3 with TRBJ1-1; 9 positions agree with TRBD1. The CDR3 consists of 20 residues. The germline V gene has CDR1 LGHNA and CDR2 YSLEER. Trimming took 3 bases from V and 0 from J; bases not matched to a gene: 17. CDR3 bases: TGCGCCAGCAGCCAGGTCTCCGGGACAGGGCTCTTTTCAATGAACACTGAAGCTTTCTTT. Residues: CASSQVSGTGLFSMNTEAFF.

This clonotype was seen a few times. This chain links TRBV11-2 with TRBJ2-2; no reliable D call. Germline loops: CDR1 SGHAT, CDR2 FQNNGV. The CDR3 covers 17 residues. With 2 bases removed from V and 2 bases from J, the gap between germline ends came to 15 bases. The CDR3, as DNA: TGTGCCAGCAGCTTATTCTTTGGGCAGGACAACACCGGGGAGCTGTTTTTT. As protein: CASSLFFGQDNTGELFF.

This clonotype was counted between two and nine times. The V and J genes are TRBV14 and TRBJ2-1; D unclear. Germline lookup yields CDR1 SGHDN and CDR2 FVKESK. This CDR3 spans 14 amino acids. Between the trimmed V and J ends, which lost 6 bases and 7 bases, there was a span of 16 bases. The CDR3 DNA is TGTGCCAGCAGTTACATGAGGTCCAGAAATGAGCAGTTCTTC. The encoded protein is CASSYMRSRNEQFF. Full variable domain (outside the CDR3, taken from reference TRBV14 and TRBJ2-1): EAGVTQFPSHSVIEKGQTVTLRCDPISGHDNLYWYRRVMGKEIKFLLHFVKESKQDESGMPNNRFLAERTGGTYSTLKVQPAELEDSGVYFCASSYMRSRNEQFFGPGTRLTVL.

Notes on this clonotype: One base away lies a much larger clone, so this may be a sequencing read error. The chain is built from TRBV7-9 and TRBJ1-1, with no clear D. Germline CDR1 reads SEHNR; CDR2 reads FQNEAQ (reference sequence). CDR3 length: 12 amino acids. CDR3 nucleotide sequence: TGTGCCAGCACACAGATGAACACTGAAGCTCTCTTT. It encodes CASTQMNTEALF.

Turning to this clonotype: This may be a read error: a much more frequent sequence differs by one nucleotide. The chain links TRBV11-2 to TRBJ2-1; 7 bases are a match to TRBD1. Germline CDR1 reads SGHAT; CDR2 reads FQNNGV. CDR3 size: 14 residues. The CDR3 DNA follows: TGTGCCAGCAGCCCGTCCGGGACAGCGAATGAGCAGCTCTTC. It yields the protein CASSPSGTANEQLF.

This clonotype showed up many times. V usage is TRBV2 and J usage is TRBJ2-7; the match to TRBD1 covers 11 bases. The CDR3 has 14 amino acids. Germline V gene data show CDR1 as SNHLY and CDR2 as FYNNEI. V gave up 4 bases and J gave up 4 bases; unmatched junction bases: 3. CDR3 residues: CASSAGTGGYEQYF. The CDR3 region has the DNA TGTGCCAGCAGTGCCGGGACAGGGGGGTACGAGCAGTACTTC.

This clonotype was detected only a few times. This chain links TRBV28 with TRBJ2-2, with 8 bases aligning to TRBD1. The J segment lost 5 bases and the V segment lost 4 bases, leaving 6 bases of the junction unmatched. Germline loops: CDR1 MDHEN, CDR2 SYDVKM. CDR3 length equals 15 residues. The CDR3 DNA is TGTGCCAGCAGTTACAGGGGGTTGATGACCGGGGAGCTGTTTTTT. Its translation: CASSYRGLMTGELFF.

In its sample, this clonotype was seen many times. The chain joins TRBV5-1 to TRBJ2-3; no firm D call. The CDR3 totals 16 residues. V lost 3 bases to trimming and J lost 2 bases, with 16 bases between them. Germline CDR1 SGHRS, CDR2 YFSETQ. The CDR3 is CASSSSLSWVTDTQYF. CDR3 DNA sequence: TGCGCCAGCAGCTCCAGTTTGTCCTGGGTCACAGATACGCAGTATTTT.

There are many counts of this clonotype. This sequence joins TRBV12-5 and TRBJ2-7, with D maybe TRBD1 (6 bases). The CDR3 has 15 amino acids. V was pared by 8 bases and J by 1 base, with 18 bases between. The V gene's germline CDR1 is LGHNT and CDR2 FRNRAP. CDR3 region: CASYSSGASSYEQYF. The CDR3, as DNA: TGTGCTAGTTACAGCTCAGGGGCGAGTTCCTACGAGCAGTACTTC.

This clonotype was seen repeatedly, ten times or more. The J gene is TRBJ1-2, the V gene TRBV3-1; perhaps TRBD1 as D (5 bases). This CDR3 has 18 amino acids. Germline assignment: CDR1 LGHDT and CDR2 YNNKEL (reference sequence). Trimming shortened V by 0 bases and J by 0 bases, and 17 bases separated the two germline ends. CDR3 sequence: CASSQDRGNSAPNYGYTF. Written as DNA, the CDR3 is TGTGCCAGCAGCCAAGATCGGGGGAACAGTGCCCCTAACTATGGCTACACCTTC.

This clonotype occurred many times. The chain recombines TRBV4-1 with TRBJ1-3; a weak D match, TRBD1 (6 bases). Germline V gene lookup returns CDR1 MGHRA and CDR2 YSYEKL. Trimming shortened V by 0 bases and J by 2 bases, and 11 bases separated the two germline ends. The CDR3 covers 16 residues. CDR3 coding DNA: TGCGCCAGCAGCCAAGATGGGGGCAGGCCTGGAAACACCATATATTTT. Translation: CASSQDGGRPGNTIYF.

This clonotype appeared many times. The rearrangement links TRBV6-1 to TRBJ2-4; D not resolved. The CDR3 sequence is 16 residues long. Trimming shortened V by 0 bases and J by 0 bases, and 9 bases separated the two germline ends. CDR1 and CDR2 (germline): MNHNS, SASEGT. CDR3: CASSEAPRLAKNIQYF. The DNA of the CDR3 is TGTGCCAGCAGTGAAGCCCCCCGATTAGCCAAAAACATTCAGTACTTC.

This clonotype was seen a handful of times. The V call is TRBV6-1, the J call TRBJ1-6; D is undetermined. The germline V and J ends were trimmed by 7 bases and 0 bases, with 13 bases remaining between them. CDR3 length: 16 residues. The germline gives CDR1 MNHNS, CDR2 SASEGT. The CDR3 protein is CASKPGAGSYNSPLHF. The CDR3 nucleotides read TGTGCCAGCAAGCCAGGAGCCGGCTCCTATAATTCACCCCTCCACTTT.

This clonotype was detected many times. This chain joins TRBV6-5 and TRBJ2-3, with 7 bases matching TRBD1. This CDR3 contains 16 residues. Germline V lookup: CDR1 MNHEY, CDR2 SVGAGI. Trimming took 0 bases from V and 3 from J; bases not matched to a gene: 6. CDR3 sequence (DNA): TGTGCCAGCAGTTACTCGACAGGGATGGAAACAGATACGCAGTATTTT. Protein: CASSYSTGMETDTQYF.